This T cell receptor (beta chain) was profiled in a study of blood T cell repertoires in COVID-19. Study-level information: Acute-phase and convalescent COVID-19 samples originated in the United States, Italy and Spain.

As handled by the study authors: Reference gene primer amplification gave estimated nucleated cell counts. Sequencing used immunoSEQ multiplex PCR; TCRdb keeps in-frame clones, though not all of them. The DNA was the basis for D and trimming; V, J and clone size are from that table. The data show roughly 200,000 clones, 86% seen once. Germline trimming cut 2 bases from V and 5 bases from J; bases unmatched to any gene: 9. Germline assignment: CDR1 SGHTA and CDR2 FQGTGA. The length of the CDR3 is 16 residues. Enrolled through a virtual design, the participants were between 18 and 89 years of age and came from under 25 US areas. Grouping used clinical history reported by participants in a survey and questionnaire.

This chain joins TRBV7-3 and TRBJ2-5; TRBD1 agrees at 9 bases. Sequences were obtained from PBMCs or T cells enriched from blood (not recorded which). The sequence was collected from a middle-aged woman with acute COVID-19. This chain's CDR3 is CASSLGLGQGGETQYF. The CDR3 DNA reads TGTGCCAGCAGCTTAGGACTGGGACAGGGTGGTGAGACCCAGTACTTC.